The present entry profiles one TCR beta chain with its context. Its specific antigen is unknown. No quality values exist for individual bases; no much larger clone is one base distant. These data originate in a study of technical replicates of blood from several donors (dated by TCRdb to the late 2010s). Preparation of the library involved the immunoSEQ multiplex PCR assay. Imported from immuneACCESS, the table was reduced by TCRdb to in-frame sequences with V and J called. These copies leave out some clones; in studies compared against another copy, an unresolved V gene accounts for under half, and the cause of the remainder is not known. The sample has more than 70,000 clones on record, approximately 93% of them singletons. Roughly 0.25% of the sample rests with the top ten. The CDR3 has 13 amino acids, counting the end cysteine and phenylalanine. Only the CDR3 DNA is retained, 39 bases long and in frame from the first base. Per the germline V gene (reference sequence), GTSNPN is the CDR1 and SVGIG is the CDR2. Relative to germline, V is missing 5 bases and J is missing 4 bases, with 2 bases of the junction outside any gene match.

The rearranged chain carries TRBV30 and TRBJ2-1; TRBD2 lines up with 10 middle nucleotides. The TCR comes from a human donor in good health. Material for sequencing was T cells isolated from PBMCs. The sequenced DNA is TGTGCCTGGTCGGGACTAGCGTACAATGAGCAGTTCTTC. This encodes CAWSGLAYNEQFF.